A single sample is the source of the 8 T cell receptor beta chains below, sequenced in a study of graft-versus-host responses after intestinal transplantation. Antigens of these TCRs are unknown. The method was immunoSEQ multiplex PCR; TCRdb's version includes in-frame clones alone and lacks a portion of them. The sample includes roughly 120,000 clones, approximately 92% of them seen just once. Here the sequenced sample was unstimulated CD4+ T cells sorted from spleen or lymph node cells, taken before intestinal transplant. These receptor sequences come from a human donor who received an intestinal transplant.

The V gene is TRBV28, the J gene TRBJ2-3, with 7 bases lining up with TRBD2. V lost 2 bases, J lost 3 bases, and 11 bases stayed unmatched. The germline V gene has CDR1 MDHEN and CDR2 SYDVKM. This CDR3 region has 17 residues. In DNA form, the CDR3 reads TGTGCCAGCAGTTTAAGAGGGAGGGCATTGGGAACAGATACGCAGTATTTT. Translated, it gives CASSLRGRALGTDTQYF.

This clone is a singleton in its sample. The V and J genes are TRBV6-5 and TRBJ2-7, with TRBD1 matching 7 bases. The CDR3 has 14 residues. The germline V gene has CDR1 MNHEY and CDR2 SVGAGI. V was clipped by 6 bases and J by 0 bases; unmatched bases: 5. The chain's CDR3 is CASRLQGYSYEQYF. The CDR3, as DNA: TGTGCCAGCAGGTTACAGGGGTACTCCTACGAGCAGTACTTC.

The rearrangement links TRBV11-2 to TRBJ2-2; 7 bases fit TRBD2. The V gene's germline CDR1 is SGHAT and CDR2 FQNNGV. V shed 5 bases, J shed 8 bases, and the junction held 11 bases outside the gene matches. This CDR3 is built from 15 residues. The CDR3 loop reads CASSPWTRRGGELFF. In nucleotides, the CDR3 is TGTGCCAGCAGCCCGTGGACTAGGCGCGGGGGGGAGCTGTTTTTT.

This rearrangement joins TRBV18 to TRBJ1-1; D not certain. V was cut by 4 bases and J by 0 bases, with 9 bases left in between. In germline, CDR1 is KGHSH, CDR2 LQKENI. There are 14 residues in the CDR3. The CDR3 DNA reads TGTGCCAGCTCACGCACAGAGGTGAACACTGAAGCTTTCTTT. Amino acid sequence: CASSRTEVNTEAFF.

This chain links TRBV18 with TRBJ1-1; 7 nucleotides match TRBD1. Germline V lookup: CDR1 KGHSH, CDR2 LQKENI. The V segment lost 6 bases and the J segment 10 bases; nucleotides outside the gene matches: 14. The CDR3 has 14 residues. As DNA, the CDR3 is TGTGCCAGCTCGCCCGACAGGGCCCGTTCGCTAGCTTTCTTT. Translation: CASSPDRARSLAFF.

This rearrangement joins TRBV7-3 to TRBJ2-7, with 7 bases matching TRBD2. Germline V CDR1 and CDR2: SGHTA, FQGTGA. With 1 base clipped from V and 0 bases from J, the junction kept 3 bases outside the gene matches. The CDR3 consists of 15 residues. The CDR3 region is CASSLSGTNSYEQYF. CDR3 nucleotides: TGTGCCAGCAGCTTAAGCGGGACTAACTCCTACGAGCAGTACTTC.

The chain combines TRBV6-5 with TRBJ1-2; tentative D call: TRBD1 (5 bases). Per germline, CDR1 MNHEY and CDR2 SVGAGI. V gave up 0 bases and J gave up 0 bases, with 5 bases separating them. The CDR3 has 14 amino acids. As DNA, the CDR3 is TGTGCCAGCAGTTACTCGGGGGCTAACTATGGCTACACCTTC. Translation: CASSYSGANYGYTF.

The chain links TRBV19 to TRBJ2-2; TRBD1 agrees at 7 bases. The CDR3 runs to 15 residues. V dropped 7 bases and J dropped 6; count of bases not matched to a gene: 11. Germline V gives CDR1 LNHDA, CDR2 SQIVND (reference sequence). CDR3 in amino acids: CASTSRQGPPGELFF. CDR3 DNA: TGTGCCAGTACTTCGAGACAGGGACCCCCCGGGGAGCTGTTTTTT.